This T cell receptor (beta chain) appears in the sequencing data of a study of T cell repertoires in cytomegalovirus infection. The wider study: Public TCR beta signatures marked donors with CMV infection and the matching HLA. Findings and caveats of the study: Cumulative frequency (of public TCR beta family members) identified carriers of CMV plus the relevant HLA. CMV-specific TCR beta clonotypes restricted by HLA-C dominated the ex vivo response.

In this sample, this clonotype turned up many times. Its specificity is not known. This CDR3 comprises 17 residues. V gave up 4 bases and J gave up 0 bases; unmatched junction bases: 6. Germline loops: CDR1 ENHRY, CDR2 SYGVKD. TCRdb analysed the reads with MiXCR anew, one entry per CDR3 protein. The sample records approximately 140,000 distinct CDR3 sequences, approximately 8.8% being singletons. This TCR was recovered from a human donor in good health (CMV status not recorded). Some clones in this sample may be carry-over from other donors' samples. The chain has TRBV10-3 and TRBJ2-3; 11 nucleotides match TRBD1. The sample consisted of PBMCs. In nucleotides, the CDR3 is TGTGCCATCAGTGGGACAGGGGGCAGCGTCAGCACAGATACGCAGTATTTT. Translated: CAISGTGGSVSTDTQYF.